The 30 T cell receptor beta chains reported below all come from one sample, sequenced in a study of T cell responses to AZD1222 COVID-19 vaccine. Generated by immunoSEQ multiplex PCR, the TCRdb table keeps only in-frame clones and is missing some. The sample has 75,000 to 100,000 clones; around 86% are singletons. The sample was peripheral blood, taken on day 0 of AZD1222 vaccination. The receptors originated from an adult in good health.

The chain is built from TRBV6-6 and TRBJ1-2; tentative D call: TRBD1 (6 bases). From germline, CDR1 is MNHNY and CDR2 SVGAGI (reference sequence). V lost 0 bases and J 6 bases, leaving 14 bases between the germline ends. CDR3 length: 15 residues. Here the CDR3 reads CASSYSTGGVDGYTF. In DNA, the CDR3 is TGTGCCAGCAGTTACTCGACCGGGGGCGTCGATGGCTACACCTTC.

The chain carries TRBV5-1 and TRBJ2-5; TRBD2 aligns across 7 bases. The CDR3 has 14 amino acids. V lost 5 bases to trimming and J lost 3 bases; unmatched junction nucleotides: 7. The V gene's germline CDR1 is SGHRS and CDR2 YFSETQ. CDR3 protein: CASSGGGVKETQYF. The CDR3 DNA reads TGCGCCAGCAGTGGCGGGGGAGTTAAAGAGACCCAGTACTTC.

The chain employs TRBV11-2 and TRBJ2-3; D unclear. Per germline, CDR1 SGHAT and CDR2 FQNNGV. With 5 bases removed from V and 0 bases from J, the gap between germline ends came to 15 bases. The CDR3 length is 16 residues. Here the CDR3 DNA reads TGTGCCAGCAGCCTAAGGGTTTTATCTAGCACAGATACGCAGTATTTT. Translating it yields CASSLRVLSSTDTQYF.

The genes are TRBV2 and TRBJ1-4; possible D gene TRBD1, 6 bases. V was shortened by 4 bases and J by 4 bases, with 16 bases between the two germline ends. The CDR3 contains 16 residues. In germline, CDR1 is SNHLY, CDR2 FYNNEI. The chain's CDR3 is CASSASEGGYNEKLFF. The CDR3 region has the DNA TGTGCCAGCAGTGCCTCCGAGGGGGGTTATAATGAAAAACTGTTTTTT.

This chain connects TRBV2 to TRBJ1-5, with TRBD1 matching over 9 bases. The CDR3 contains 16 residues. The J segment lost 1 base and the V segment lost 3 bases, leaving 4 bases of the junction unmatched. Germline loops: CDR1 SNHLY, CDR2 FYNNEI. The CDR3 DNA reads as TGTGCCAGCAGTGAGCCGACAGGGGGAAGCAATCAGCCCCAGCATTTT. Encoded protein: CASSEPTGGSNQPQHF.

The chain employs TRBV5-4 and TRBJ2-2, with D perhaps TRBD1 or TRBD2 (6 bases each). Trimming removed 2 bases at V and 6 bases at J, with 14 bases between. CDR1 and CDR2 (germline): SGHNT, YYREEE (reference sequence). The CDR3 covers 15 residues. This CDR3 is CASSFWGAGAGELFF. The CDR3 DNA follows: TGTGCCAGCAGCTTTTGGGGGGCCGGGGCCGGGGAGCTGTTTTTT.

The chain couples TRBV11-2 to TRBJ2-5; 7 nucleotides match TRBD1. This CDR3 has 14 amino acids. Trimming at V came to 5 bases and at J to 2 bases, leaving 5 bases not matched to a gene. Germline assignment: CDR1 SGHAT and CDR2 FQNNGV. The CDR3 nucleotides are TGTGCCAGCAGCCGGGACAGACTTCAAGAGACCCAGTACTTC. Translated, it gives CASSRDRLQETQYF.

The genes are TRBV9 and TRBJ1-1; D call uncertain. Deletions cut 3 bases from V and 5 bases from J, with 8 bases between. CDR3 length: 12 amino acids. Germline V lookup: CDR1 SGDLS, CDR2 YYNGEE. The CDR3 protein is CASSAWGTEAFF. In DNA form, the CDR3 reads TGTGCCAGCAGCGCTTGGGGTACTGAAGCTTTCTTT.

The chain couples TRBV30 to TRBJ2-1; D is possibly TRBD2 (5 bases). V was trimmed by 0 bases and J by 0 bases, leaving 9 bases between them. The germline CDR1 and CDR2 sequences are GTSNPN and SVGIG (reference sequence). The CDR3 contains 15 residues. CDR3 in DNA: TGTGCCTGGAGTGTAAGAGGGAGCTCCTACAATGAGCAGTTCTTC. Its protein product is CAWSVRGSSYNEQFF.

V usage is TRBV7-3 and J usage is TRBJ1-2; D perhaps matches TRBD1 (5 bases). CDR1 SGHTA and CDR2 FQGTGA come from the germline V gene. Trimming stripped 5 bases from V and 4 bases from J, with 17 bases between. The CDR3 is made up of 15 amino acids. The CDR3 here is CASSQGAGLVYGYTF. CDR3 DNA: TGTGCCAGCAGCCAAGGGGCAGGGCTCGTCTATGGCTACACCTTC.

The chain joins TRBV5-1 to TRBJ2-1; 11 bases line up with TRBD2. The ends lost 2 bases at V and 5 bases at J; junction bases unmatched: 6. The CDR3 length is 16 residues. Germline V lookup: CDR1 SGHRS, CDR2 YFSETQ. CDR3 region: CASSFMTSGAHNEQFF. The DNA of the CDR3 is TGCGCCAGCAGCTTTATGACTAGCGGGGCCCACAATGAGCAGTTCTTC.

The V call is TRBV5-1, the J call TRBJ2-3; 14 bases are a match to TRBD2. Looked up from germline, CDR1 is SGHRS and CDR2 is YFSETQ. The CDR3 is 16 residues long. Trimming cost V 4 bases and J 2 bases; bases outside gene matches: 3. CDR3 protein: CASSTGLAGDTDTQYF. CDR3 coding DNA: TGCGCCAGCAGCACGGGACTAGCGGGGGACACAGATACGCAGTATTTT.

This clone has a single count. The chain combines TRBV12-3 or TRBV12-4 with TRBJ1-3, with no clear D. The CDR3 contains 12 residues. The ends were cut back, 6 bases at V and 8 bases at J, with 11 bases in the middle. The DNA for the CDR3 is TGTGCCAGCAGCGCGATGGAGCACACCATATATTTT. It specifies CASSAMEHTIYF.

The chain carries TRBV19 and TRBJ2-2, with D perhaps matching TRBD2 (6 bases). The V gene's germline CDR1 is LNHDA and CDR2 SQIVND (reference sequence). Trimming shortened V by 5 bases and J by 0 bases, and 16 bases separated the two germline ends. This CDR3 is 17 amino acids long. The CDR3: CASSGGGRAPNTGELFF. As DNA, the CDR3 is TGTGCCAGTAGTGGGGGAGGTAGGGCCCCGAACACCGGGGAGCTGTTTTTT.

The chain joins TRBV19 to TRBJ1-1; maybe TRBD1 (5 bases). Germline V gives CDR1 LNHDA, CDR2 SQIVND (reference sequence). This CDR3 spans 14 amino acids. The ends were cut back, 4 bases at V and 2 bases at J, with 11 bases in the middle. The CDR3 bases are TGTGCCAGTAGTACCTCCCGGGACAACACTGAAGCTTTCTTT. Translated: CASSTSRDNTEAFF.

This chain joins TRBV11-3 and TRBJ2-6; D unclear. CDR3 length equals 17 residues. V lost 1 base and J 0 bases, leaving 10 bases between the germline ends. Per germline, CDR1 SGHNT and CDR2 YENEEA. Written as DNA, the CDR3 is TGTGCCAGCAGCTTAGGTCTGTCAGTCTCTGGGGCCAACGTCCTGACTTTC. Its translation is CASSLGLSVSGANVLTF. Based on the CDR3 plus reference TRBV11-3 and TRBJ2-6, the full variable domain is EAGVVQSPRYKIIEKKQPVAFWCNPISGHNTLYWYLQNLGQGPELLIRYENEEAVDDSQLPKDRFSAERLKGVDSTLKIQPAELGDSAVYLCASSLGLSVSGANVLTFGAGSRLTVL.

The CDR3 reads CASSPPGGLPTEAFF. The CDR3 nucleotides read TGTGCCAGCAGCCCCCCCGGCGGCCTTCCCACCGAAGCTTTCTTT. V gene TRBV14 combines with J gene TRBJ1-1, with D uncertain. This CDR3 region has 15 residues. Trimming took off 4 bases at V and 8 bases at J, with 20 bases between the two ends. CDR1 and CDR2 from the germline V gene are SGHDN and FVKESK.

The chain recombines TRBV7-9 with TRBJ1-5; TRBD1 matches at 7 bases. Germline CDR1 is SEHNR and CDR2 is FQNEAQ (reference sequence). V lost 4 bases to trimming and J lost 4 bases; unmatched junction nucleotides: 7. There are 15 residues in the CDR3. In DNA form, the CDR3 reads TGTGCCAGCAGCTCAACAGGGGTAGGGAATCAGCCCCAGCATTTT. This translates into CASSSTGVGNQPQHF.

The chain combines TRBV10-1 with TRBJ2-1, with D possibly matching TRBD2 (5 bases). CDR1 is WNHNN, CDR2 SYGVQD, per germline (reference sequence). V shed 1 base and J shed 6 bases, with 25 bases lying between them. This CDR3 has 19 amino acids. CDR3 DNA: TGCGCCAGCAGTGAGTGGTCAAGGCTAGCCCCTATATACGTCAATGAGCAGTTCTTC. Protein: CASSEWSRLAPIYVNEQFF.

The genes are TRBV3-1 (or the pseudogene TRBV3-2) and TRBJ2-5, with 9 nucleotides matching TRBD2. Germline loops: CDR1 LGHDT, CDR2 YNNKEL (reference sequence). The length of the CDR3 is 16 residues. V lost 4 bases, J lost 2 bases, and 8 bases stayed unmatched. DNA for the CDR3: TGTGCCAGCAGCCCGAGAGCGGGGGGTTGGCAAGAGACCCAGTACTTC. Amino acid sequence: CASSPRAGGWQETQYF.

The CDR3 protein is CATSREGDRGVFYEQYF. CDR3 nucleotides: TGTGCCACCAGCAGAGAGGGAGACAGGGGTGTCTTCTACGAGCAGTACTTC. The V and J genes are TRBV15 and TRBJ2-7, with 8 bases that match TRBD1. The CDR3 covers 17 residues. Germline V CDR1 and CDR2: LNHNV, YYDKDF (reference sequence). Germline trimming cut 0 bases from V and 3 bases from J; bases unmatched to any gene: 10.

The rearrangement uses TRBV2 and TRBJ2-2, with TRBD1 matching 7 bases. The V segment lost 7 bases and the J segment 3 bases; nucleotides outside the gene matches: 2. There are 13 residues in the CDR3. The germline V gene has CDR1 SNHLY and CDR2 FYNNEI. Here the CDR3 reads CASTGGYTGELFF. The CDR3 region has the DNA TGTGCCAGCACAGGGGGTTACACCGGGGAGCTGTTTTTT.

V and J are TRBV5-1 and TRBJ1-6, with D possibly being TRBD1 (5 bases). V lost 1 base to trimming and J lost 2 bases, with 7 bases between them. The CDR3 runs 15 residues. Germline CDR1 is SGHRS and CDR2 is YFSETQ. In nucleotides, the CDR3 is TGCGCCAGCAGCTTGACAGGCACCTATAATTCACCCCTCCACTTT. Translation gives CASSLTGTYNSPLHF.

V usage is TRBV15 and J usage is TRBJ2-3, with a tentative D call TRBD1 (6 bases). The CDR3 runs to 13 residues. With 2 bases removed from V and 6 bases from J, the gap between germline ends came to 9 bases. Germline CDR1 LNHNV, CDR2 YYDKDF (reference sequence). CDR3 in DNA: TGTGCCACCAGCAGAACAACAGGGGATACGCAGTATTTT. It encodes CATSRTTGDTQYF.

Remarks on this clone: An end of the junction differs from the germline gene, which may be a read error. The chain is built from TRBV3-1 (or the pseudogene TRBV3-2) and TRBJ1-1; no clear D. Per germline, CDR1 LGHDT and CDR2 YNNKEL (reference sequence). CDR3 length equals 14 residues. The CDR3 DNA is TGTGTCAGCAGCCAAGTTCCGGGGAACACTGAAGCTTTCTTT. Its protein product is CVSSQVPGNTEAFF.

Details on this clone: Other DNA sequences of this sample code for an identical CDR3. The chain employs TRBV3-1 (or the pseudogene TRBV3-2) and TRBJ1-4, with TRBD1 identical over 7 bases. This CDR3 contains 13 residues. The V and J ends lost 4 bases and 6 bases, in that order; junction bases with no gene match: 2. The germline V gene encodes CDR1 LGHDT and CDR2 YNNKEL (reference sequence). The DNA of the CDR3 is TGTGCCAGCAGCCTTCAGGGGGATGAAAAACTGTTTTTT. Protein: CASSLQGDEKLFF.

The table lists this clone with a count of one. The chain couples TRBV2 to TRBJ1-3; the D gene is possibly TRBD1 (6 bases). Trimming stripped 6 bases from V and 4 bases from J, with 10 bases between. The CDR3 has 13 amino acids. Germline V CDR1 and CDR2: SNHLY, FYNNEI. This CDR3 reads CASRLDSGNTIYF. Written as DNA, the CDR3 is TGTGCCAGCAGGTTGGACAGCGGAAACACCATATATTTT.

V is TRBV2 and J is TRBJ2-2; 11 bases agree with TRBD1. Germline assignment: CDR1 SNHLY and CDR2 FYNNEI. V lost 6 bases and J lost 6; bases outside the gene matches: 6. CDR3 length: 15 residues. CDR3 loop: CASRGQGAYAGELFF. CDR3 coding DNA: TGTGCCAGCAGAGGACAGGGGGCTTATGCCGGGGAGCTGTTTTTT. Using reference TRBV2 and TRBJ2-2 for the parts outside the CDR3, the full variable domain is EPEVTQTPSHQVTQMGQEVILRCVPISNHLYFYWYRQILGQKVEFLVSFYNNEISEKSEIFDDQFSVERPDGSNFTLKIRSTKLEDSAMYFCASRGQGAYAGELFFGEGSRLTVL.

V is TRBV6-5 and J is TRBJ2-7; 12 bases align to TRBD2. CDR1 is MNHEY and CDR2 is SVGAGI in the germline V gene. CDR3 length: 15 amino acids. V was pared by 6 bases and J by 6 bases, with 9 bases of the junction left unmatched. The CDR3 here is CASRDLAGGPLEQYF. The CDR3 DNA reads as TGTGCCAGCAGGGACCTAGCGGGAGGGCCGCTCGAGCAGTACTTC.

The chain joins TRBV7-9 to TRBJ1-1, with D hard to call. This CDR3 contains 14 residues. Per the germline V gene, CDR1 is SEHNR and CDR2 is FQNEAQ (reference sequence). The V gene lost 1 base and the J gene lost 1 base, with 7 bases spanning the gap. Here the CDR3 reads CASSLEAQNTEAFF. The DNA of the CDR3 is TGTGCCAGCAGCTTAGAGGCCCAGAACACTGAAGCTTTCTTT.